The present T cell receptor beta chain was sequenced within a study of glioma-infiltrating T cells (TCRdb year 2016). For context, the study as a whole: TCR alpha- and beta-chain repertoires were sequenced from glioma tissue, non-neoplastic brain tissue and matched peripheral blood mononuclear cells. Each tissue-infiltrating repertoire was compared with the same patient's peripheral blood repertoire to measure divergence between tissue and blood T-cell populations. Three low-grade glioma patients, several primary glioblastoma patients, and three non-glioma patients who contributed non-neoplastic brain tissue made up the paired cohort. Broad study findings and their caveats: Tissue and blood shared very few CDR3 sequences, a result attributed to high CDR3 diversity and limited sampling. The group comparisons were based on small numbers of patients: three non-neoplastic, three low-grade glioma and several glioblastoma patients. VJ-independent divergence between tissue and blood was lower than expected in non-neoplastic patients but higher than expected in all gliomas, particularly low-grade gliomas.

This clonotype appeared a few times. Which antigen it targets is not known. Base qualities are missing; no much larger clone stands one base away. TCR alpha and beta CDR3 regions were amplified with the iRepertoire nested amplicon-rescue multiplex PCR (arm-PCR) platform from RNA. For one-step reverse transcription and amplification, about 100-450 ng of tissue mRNA or PBMC total RNA was used as input. Following bead purification, Illumina adapters were added through a secondary multiplex PCR, and the libraries were then gel-purified between 200 and 400 bp. Libraries carried internal 6-nucleotide barcodes used for demultiplexing. The libraries were sequenced on an Illumina MiSeq using 2x220 or 2x250 nucleotide paired-end reads. Per the source publication's procedure: FLASH 1.2.11 was used to merge paired reads, and BWA-MEM then aligned the reads to the GRCh37 human genome before TRA and TRB reads were extracted. For V and J assignment, an IMGT-derived reference of cassette sequences and CDR3 motifs that included pseudogenes was used. Reads were translated in three frames, and productive CDR3s were defined by a C…FGXG motif without stop codons. A clonotype was defined as a unique combination of a V-J cassette pair and a CDR3 amino acid sequence. Hamming distance filtering was applied to reads, with thresholds set by the sequence error rate of each sample in mapped regions. TCRdb cleaned the public reads at Q25 with fastp, built clones with MiXCR and kept in-frame beta chains. Each entry is one CDR3 protein sequence, shown with its most common DNA and genes. The V and J calls, along with clone size, are taken from TCRdb and not from the paper's own processing. The sample profile shows about 130,000 distinct CDR3 sequences; roughly a quarter of them were found once. The biggest ten clones account for over 25% of the sample.

The sequenced material came from glioma tissue, nonneoplastic brain tissue, or PBMCs (not recorded which). The sequence derives from a human donor with low-grade glioma or glioblastoma, undergoing nonglioma brain surgery, or in good health (not recorded which).

The CDR3 loop reads CASSHPDAGFSNQPQHF. The bases are TGTGCCAGCAGCCACCCGGACGCGGGATTTAGCAATCAGCCCCAGCATTTT. This chain joins TRBV4-2 to TRBJ1-5; no confident D gene assignment can be made. Trimming removed 3 bases from V and 0 bases from J, leaving 15 bases between the germline ends. The CDR3 starts with the cysteine, ends with the phenylalanine, and has 17 residues. Just the 51-base CDR3 DNA is kept, in frame starting at base 1. Taken from the germline V gene, the CDR1 and CDR2 loops are LGHNA and YNFKEQ.